This TCR beta chain was profiled in a study of cytomegalovirus exposure and HLA in healthy donors. It was with 60 Vbeta and 13 Jbeta primers that the PCR ran. Sequenced by immunoSEQ multiplex PCR; TCRdb stores in-frame clones only, minus some. The table has 95,000 to 100,000 clones, 75% to 80% seen once. The CDR3 has 15 residues. With 5 bases removed from V and 3 bases from J, the gap between germline ends came to 14 bases. Germline CDR1 is MDHEN and CDR2 is SYDVKM. Study outcomes and limitations: Despite most TCR sequences being rare, some public TCRs occurred in many donors. Because they were indistinguishable, some V segments, including TRBV6-2 and TRBV6-3, were excluded.

Details on this clone: Its antigen is currently unknown.

The clonotype originates from a female donor in good health and CMV-seronegative. J is TRBJ1-5 and V is TRBV28; a weak D match, TRBD1 (6 bases). Sequenced input: PBMCs. The CDR3 loop is CASSNTGSNNQPQHF. The CDR3 DNA follows: TGTGCCAGCAGTAATACAGGGAGCAACAATCAGCCCCAGCATTTT.